This T cell receptor (beta chain) was profiled in a study of blood T cell repertoires in COVID-19. Whole-study context: The United States, Italy and Spain supplied acute and convalescent COVID-19 samples. Sources were T cells, B-cell-depleted T cells, or PBMCs; the material itself was cDNA or gDNA.

While infection was still active, Seattle patients were enrolled and then followed longitudinally. Source study methods: Reference gene primer amplification gave nucleated cell count estimates. Libraries were prepared by immunoSEQ multiplex PCR; TCRdb keeps only in-frame clonotypes and omits some of them. That table supplies the V and J calls and clone size; D and trimming were determined from the DNA. The profile shows approximately 200,000 clones, approximately 84% of them singletons. The CDR3 has 15 amino acids. V was cut by 2 bases and J by 5 bases, with 16 bases left in between. CDR1 is MGHRA and CDR2 is YSYEKL in the germline V gene.

This sequence originates from a woman at least 80 years old with COVID-19, enrolled during active disease. J is TRBJ2-7 and V is TRBV4-1; no reliable D call. What was sequenced was peripheral blood. CDR3 sequence reads: CASSQRARAPDEQYF. The CDR3 nucleotides are TGCGCCAGCAGCCAAAGAGCAAGAGCCCCTGACGAGCAGTACTTC.